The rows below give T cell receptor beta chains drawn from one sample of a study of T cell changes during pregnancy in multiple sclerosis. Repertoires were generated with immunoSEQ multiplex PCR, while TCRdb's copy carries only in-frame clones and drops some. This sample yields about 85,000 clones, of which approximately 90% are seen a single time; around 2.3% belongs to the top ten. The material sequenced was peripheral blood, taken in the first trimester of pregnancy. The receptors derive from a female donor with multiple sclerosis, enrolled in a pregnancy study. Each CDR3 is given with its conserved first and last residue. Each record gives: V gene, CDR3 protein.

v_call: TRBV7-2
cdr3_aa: CASSWMDSSYEQYF

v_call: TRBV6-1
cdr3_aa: CASSSRQTHTEAFF

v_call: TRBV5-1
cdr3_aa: CASSSGGQPFF

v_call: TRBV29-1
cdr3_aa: CSVPGQGHTF

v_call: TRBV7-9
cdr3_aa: CASSLLVQGAAEQYF

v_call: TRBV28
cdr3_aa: CASSLSGVGYTF

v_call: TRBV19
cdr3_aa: CASNADRANYGYTF

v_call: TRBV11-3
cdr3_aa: CASSPRSEYGYTF

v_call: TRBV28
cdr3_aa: CASGQLVEKLGRMTTEAFF

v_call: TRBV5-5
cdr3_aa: CASSFPADTQYF

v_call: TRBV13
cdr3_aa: CASSLGLAGSTDTQYF

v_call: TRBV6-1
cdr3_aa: CAIEEAGNSPLHF

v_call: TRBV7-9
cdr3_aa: CASSLAGANEKLFF

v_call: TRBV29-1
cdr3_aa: CSVDPGQEKLFF

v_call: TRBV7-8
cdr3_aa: CASSFGLARLETQYF

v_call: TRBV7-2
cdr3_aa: CASSSQGSYEQYF

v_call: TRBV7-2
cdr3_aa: CASSSQGKGDTEAFF

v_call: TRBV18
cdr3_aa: CASSPGLRTGSDGYTF

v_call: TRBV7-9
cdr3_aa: CASSRQATNEKLFF

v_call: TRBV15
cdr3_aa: CATSSKRQGSNSPLHF

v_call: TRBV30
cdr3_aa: CAWKQENSYNSPLHF

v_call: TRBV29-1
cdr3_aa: CSVDSQVPIGYTF

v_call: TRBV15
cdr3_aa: CATSRRQDVDGYTF